These 22 T cell receptor beta chains share one sample of origin, sequenced in a study of cytomegalovirus exposure and HLA in healthy donors. The PCR used 60 Vbeta and 13 Jbeta primers. TCRdb's copy holds only in-frame clones and misses some; the assay was immunoSEQ multiplex PCR. The sample lists 90,000 to 100,000 clones; 69% were seen once. The sequenced sample was PBMCs. All receptors come from a man over 45 in good health and CMV-seronegative.

The chain couples TRBV25-1 to TRBJ1-4; D is possibly TRBD1 (5 bases). The CDR3 runs 15 residues. Germline values: CDR1 MGHDK, CDR2 SYGVNS. Deletions cut 1 base from V and 6 bases from J, with 12 bases between. The CDR3 DNA sequence: TGTGCCAGCAGTGAATCGAGGGGACTTTATGAAAAACTGTTTTTT. It is translated as CASSESRGLYEKLFF.

Only one count was recorded for this clone. This sequence joins TRBV2 and TRBJ2-1; D is ambiguous. The CDR3 sequence is 13 residues long. Germline V gene sequence: CDR1 SNHLY, CDR2 FYNNEI. Deletions cut 4 bases from V and 4 bases from J, with 8 bases between. The CDR3 is CASSVLGYNEQFF. In DNA form, the CDR3 reads TGTGCCAGCAGTGTGCTCGGTTACAATGAGCAGTTCTTC.

This clone was seen only a few times. The CDR3 end shows no conserved phenylalanine or tryptophan, and so a read error is likely. V and J are TRBV30 and TRBJ1-4; D ambiguous. CDR1 is GTSNPN, CDR2 SVGIG, per germline (reference sequence). V was cut by 2 bases and J by 1 base, with 11 bases left in between. CDR3 length: 15 residues. The CDR3 is CAWSPGGGTNEKLFV. CDR3 bases: TGTGCCTGGAGTCCGGGCGGAGGAACTAATGAAAAACTGTTTGTT.

The V gene is TRBV6-4, the J gene TRBJ1-1; TRBD1 matches at 8 bases. CDR3 length: 15 residues. V was clipped by 6 bases and J by 2 bases; unmatched bases: 8. Per germline, CDR1 MRHNA and CDR2 SNTAGT. The CDR3 DNA follows: TGTGCCAGCAGCCTTGGACAGGGCTCTAACACTGAAGCTTTCTTT. It codes for CASSLGQGSNTEAFF.

This chain links TRBV27 with TRBJ2-3; 12 bases align to TRBD1. V was pared by 3 bases and J by 4 bases, with 11 bases of the junction left unmatched. The CDR3 contains 18 residues. The germline CDR1 and CDR2 sequences are MNHEY and SMNVEV (reference sequence). CDR3 bases: TGTGCCAGCAGTTTCTCGGTGCGGGGACAGGGGGCTTCAGATACGCAGTATTTT. Protein sequence: CASSFSVRGQGASDTQYF.

J is TRBJ1-1 and V is TRBV30, with 9 bases identical to TRBD1. The CDR3 runs 13 residues. Germline V gene data show CDR1 as GTSNPN and CDR2 as SVGIG (reference sequence). V shed 4 bases and J 5 bases; nucleotides not matched to a gene: 5. CDR3 loop: CAWTGQGGTEAFF. In DNA, the CDR3 is TGTGCCTGGACGGGACAGGGTGGGACTGAAGCTTTCTTT. Supplemented by reference TRBV30 and TRBJ1-1, the full variable domain reads SQTIHQWPATLVQPVGSPLSLECTVEGTSNPNLYWYRQAAGRGLQLLFYSVGIGQISSEVPQNLSASRPQDRQFILSSKKLLLSDSGFYLCAWTGQGGTEAFFGQGTRLTVV.

This rearrangement joins TRBV28 to TRBJ1-1, with D tentatively TRBD1 (6 bases). Trimming cost V 5 bases and J 11 bases, with 21 bases left between them. Germline lookup yields CDR1 MDHEN and CDR2 SYDVKM. The CDR3 is made up of 14 amino acids. The CDR3 coding sequence is TGTGCCAGCAGTCCCCTGACAGGAGCGGTGACGGCTTTCTTT. It translates to CASSPLTGAVTAFF.

The chain couples TRBV5-1 to TRBJ2-5, with D unclear. Germline V gives CDR1 SGHRS, CDR2 YFSETQ. Trimming pared 4 bases from V and 0 bases from J, leaving 13 bases between. The CDR3 has 15 amino acids. The CDR3 DNA reads TGCGCCAGCAGCCTATTAGCCCTGTACCAAGAGACCCAGTACTTC. Protein: CASSLLALYQETQYF.

V is TRBV6-1 and J is TRBJ1-2; TRBD1 agrees at 12 bases. This CDR3 contains 15 residues. CDR1 and CDR2 (germline): MNHNS, SASEGT. The V segment lost 4 bases and the J segment 4 bases; nucleotides outside the gene matches: 4. The CDR3: CASSGGTGGAYGYTF. Written as DNA, the CDR3 is TGTGCCAGCAGTGGAGGGACAGGGGGCGCCTATGGCTACACCTTC.

J is TRBJ1-4 and V is TRBV28, with D maybe TRBD1 (5 bases). The CDR3 spans 15 residues. In germline, CDR1 is MDHEN, CDR2 SYDVKM. V was cut by 3 bases and J by 0 bases, with 8 bases left in between. In nucleotides, the CDR3 is TGTGCCAGCAGTTTGGGGGGTACAACTAATGAAAAACTGTTTTTT. Translating gives CASSLGGTTNEKLFF.

This chain joins TRBV5-4 and TRBJ1-1, with TRBD1 identical over 10 bases. Per germline, CDR1 SGHNT and CDR2 YYREEE (reference sequence). J lost 11 bases, V lost 4 bases, and 5 bases had no gene match. The CDR3 contains 12 residues. The CDR3 here is CASSEDRGQAFF. In nucleotides, the CDR3 is TGTGCCAGCAGCGAAGACAGGGGGCAGGCTTTCTTT.

The rearrangement uses TRBV29-1 and TRBJ2-2; D is undetermined. CDR1 is SQVTM and CDR2 is ANQGSEA in the germline V gene. V was trimmed by 0 bases and J by 3 bases, leaving 11 bases between them. The CDR3 is 15 residues long. In DNA, the CDR3 is TGCAGCGTTGAAGATCCCTTGCGGCACACCGGGGAGCTGTTTTTT. Translated: CSVEDPLRHTGELFF.

This clone was detected only once. The chain recombines TRBV7-6 with TRBJ1-2; TRBD1 might be the D (5 bases). Germline CDR1 SGHVS, CDR2 FNYEAQ. The length of the CDR3 is 13 residues. Trimming stripped 1 base from V and 8 bases from J, with 11 bases between. CDR3 sequence reads: CASSLGEGLGYTF. For the CDR3, the DNA is TGTGCCAGCAGCTTAGGGGAGGGACTCGGCTACACCTTC.

The chain joins TRBV5-8 to TRBJ2-5, with 7 nucleotides matching TRBD2. The CDR3 length is 17 residues. CDR1 and CDR2 (germline): SGHTS, YDEGEE. Unmatched junction bases numbered 11, after V lost 0 bases and J lost 3 bases. CDR3 coding DNA: TGTGCCAGCAGCTTGGAACTTTCGGGACTACAAAAAGAGACCCAGTACTTC. It specifies CASSLELSGLQKETQYF.

The J gene is TRBJ2-3, the V gene TRBV2, with D unresolved. V shed 1 base and J shed 7 bases, with 6 bases lying between them. The CDR3 contains 12 residues. Germline assignment: CDR1 SNHLY and CDR2 FYNNEI. CDR3 in amino acids: CASSEVSNTQYF. In nucleotides, the CDR3 is TGTGCCAGCAGTGAAGTGAGCAATACGCAGTATTTT.

The chain is built from TRBV5-4 and TRBJ1-1, with TRBD1 matching over 8 bases. Germline CDR1 reads SGHNT; CDR2 reads YYREEE (reference sequence). This CDR3 spans 15 amino acids. V lost 4 bases and J lost 0; bases outside the gene matches: 5. CDR3: CASSHPGGLNTEAFF. As DNA, the CDR3 is TGTGCCAGCAGCCACCCAGGGGGCCTGAACACTGAAGCTTTCTTT. Using reference TRBV5-4 and TRBJ1-1 for the parts outside the CDR3, the full variable domain is ETGVTQSPTHLIKTRGQQVTLRCSSQSGHNTVSWYQQALGQGPQFIFQYYREEENGRGNFPPRFSGLQFPNYSSELNVNALELDDSALYLCASSHPGGLNTEAFFGQGTRLTVV.

The chain links TRBV11-2 to TRBJ2-7; D gene ambiguous. The germline CDR1 and CDR2 sequences are SGHAT and FQNNGV. V lost 5 bases, J lost 0 bases, and 11 bases lay in between. This CDR3 is built from 14 residues. CDR3 in DNA: TGTGCCAGCAGCGAGACATTTAGCTCCTACGAGCAGTACTTC. It translates to CASSETFSSYEQYF.

The rearrangement links TRBV6-5 to TRBJ1-5; D perhaps matches TRBD1 (5 bases). V gave up 6 bases and J gave up 0 bases, with 6 bases separating them. The CDR3 loop spans 13 amino acids. CDR1 is MNHEY, CDR2 SVGAGI, per germline. CDR3 in amino acids: CASRQASNQPQHF. For the CDR3, the DNA is TGTGCCAGCAGACAGGCTAGCAATCAGCCCCAGCATTTT.

The chain uses TRBV6-4 and TRBJ2-3, with D possibly TRBD2 on 6 matching bases. Germline CDR1 MRHNA, CDR2 SNTAGT. The CDR3 runs 13 residues. V lost 4 bases to trimming and J lost 2 bases, with 7 bases between them. The CDR3 loop is CASSGTNTDTQYF. In DNA form, the CDR3 reads TGTGCCAGCAGTGGGACTAACACAGATACGCAGTATTTT.

V and J are TRBV5-1 and TRBJ2-7; 7 positions match TRBD1. CDR1 is SGHRS and CDR2 is YFSETQ in the germline V gene. Trimming removed 4 bases from V and 3 bases from J; junction bases left unmatched: 7. This CDR3 is built from 14 residues. The chain's CDR3 is CASSTLTGNYEQYF. The CDR3 DNA sequence: TGCGCCAGCAGCACCCTGACAGGGAACTACGAGCAGTACTTC.

This chain links TRBV25-1 with TRBJ2-6; D gene unclear. V shed 11 bases and J shed 2 bases, with 7 bases lying between them. The CDR3 is 12 amino acids. Germline V gene data show CDR1 as MGHDK and CDR2 as SYGVNS. CDR3 in amino acids: CASQAGANVLTF. CDR3 sequence (DNA): TGTGCCTCCCAGGCTGGGGCCAACGTCCTGACTTTC.

This clone appeared a few times. The CDR3 sequence is CASSPDSFPRDEQFF. In DNA form, the CDR3 reads TGTGCCAGCAGCCCGGACAGTTTTCCCCGGGATGAGCAGTTCTTC. The chain uses TRBV4-2 and TRBJ2-1, with D possibly matching TRBD1 (6 bases). The CDR3 runs 15 residues. Trimming pared 4 bases from V and 8 bases from J, leaving 18 bases between. CDR1 is LGHNA and CDR2 is YNFKEQ in the germline V gene.